One and the same sample provided the 15 T cell receptor beta chains below, sequenced in a study of tumor-infiltrating lymphocytes in primary liver carcinoma. Starting material of roughly 550 ng total RNA yielded TCR beta cDNA via a constant-region primer. TCR beta libraries came from three nested multiplex PCR rounds using slightly modified ARM-PCR. Running around 9 cycles apiece, the first two PCR rounds relied on TRBV1-TRBV30 forward primers together with a C-beta reverse primer. TCRdb passed the multiplex PCR reads through MiXCR, listing each CDR3 protein once. The sample holds some 190,000 distinct CDR3 sequences; 50% to 75% are singletons and the top ten take approximately 67%. In addition to blood RNA drawn from unsorted whole blood, germline DNA was extracted. The sequenced material came from peripheral blood. The receptor set was obtained from a man in his forties with primary liver carcinoma and hepatitis B virus infection.

The V gene is TRBV5-4, the J gene TRBJ2-1; tentative D call: TRBD2 (5 bases). Per the germline V gene, CDR1 is SGHNT and CDR2 is YYREEE (reference sequence). The CDR3 has 11 residues. V lost 3 bases and J 7 bases, leaving 5 bases between the germline ends. The CDR3 protein is CASSWRNEQFF. The CDR3 DNA sequence: TGTGCCAGCAGCTGGAGGAATGAGCAGTTCTTC. Variable domain in full (rest from reference TRBV5-4 and TRBJ2-1): ETGVTQSPTHLIKTRGQQVTLRCSSQSGHNTVSWYQQALGQGPQFIFQYYREEENGRGNFPPRFSGLQFPNYSSELNVNALELDDSALYLCASSWRNEQFFGPGTRLTVL.

This clonotype has a handful of counts. This chain joins TRBV6-5 and TRBJ2-7; D remains ambiguous. This CDR3 comprises 14 residues. Looked up from germline, CDR1 is MNHEY and CDR2 is SVGAGI. The V gene lost 0 bases and the J gene lost 2 bases, with 8 bases spanning the gap. CDR3: CASSYSTWAYEQYF. The CDR3 nucleotides are TGTGCCAGCAGTTACTCTACTTGGGCCTACGAGCAGTACTTC.

A note on this clonotype: Germline is not matched at one junction end, which may reflect a read error. This chain links TRBV29-1 with TRBJ1-5; D unresolved. The CDR3 covers 15 residues. Germline V gives CDR1 SQVTM, CDR2 ANQGSEA. CDR3 nucleotide sequence: TGCAGCGTTGTAGTCTCGGGATCTAGCGATCAGCCCCAGCATTTT. It is translated as CSVVVSGSSDQPQHF.

This CDR3 is CASSDLGQGYNEQFF. CDR3 nucleotide sequence: TGTGCCAGCAGTGACCTCGGACAGGGATACAATGAGCAGTTCTTC. The rearrangement links TRBV6-1 to TRBJ2-1, with 8 bases that match TRBD1. The ends lost 3 bases at V and 4 bases at J; junction bases unmatched: 5. The germline V gene encodes CDR1 MNHNS and CDR2 SASEGT. This CDR3 contains 15 residues.

DNA of the CDR3: TGCGCCAGCAGCTTCGAAAGTACGGGCGGGGGCTACACCTTC. Its translation is CASSFESTGGGYTF. This rearrangement joins TRBV5-1 to TRBJ1-2; D unresolved. Looked up from germline, CDR1 is SGHRS and CDR2 is YFSETQ. Trimming cost V 2 bases and J 8 bases, with 16 bases left between them. The CDR3 spans 14 residues.

Comment on this clonotype: This may arise from a read error, as a much more abundant clone is one base away. The chain has TRBV11-2 and TRBJ2-1, with 7 bases identical to TRBD1. The CDR3 extends over 15 amino acids. Germline V CDR1 and CDR2: SGHAT, FQNNGV. The CDR3 reads CASSGLRTGENEQLF. The CDR3 bases are TGTGCCAGCAGCGGGCTAAGGACAGGTGAGAATGAGCAGTTATTC.

The V and J genes are TRBV29-1 and TRBJ2-7; D ambiguous. The CDR3 covers 10 residues. CDR1 is SQVTM, CDR2 ANQGSEA, per germline. CDR3 coding DNA: TGCAACGTCAAGCTGGCCGAGCAGTACTTC. This sequence encodes CNVKLAEQYF.

J is TRBJ2-2 and V is TRBV4-1; the D call may be TRBD1 or TRBD2 (6 bases each). The CDR3 contains 17 residues. V was trimmed by 3 bases and J by 2 bases, leaving 16 bases between them. Per the germline V gene, CDR1 is MGHRA and CDR2 is YSYEKL. The CDR3: CASSQPNWGANTGELFF. The CDR3 DNA follows: TGCGCCAGCAGCCAGCCAAATTGGGGGGCCAACACCGGGGAGCTGTTTTTT.

A note on this clonotype: Mismatch with germline at one junction end may stem from a read error. The rearrangement uses TRBV11-2 and TRBJ2-7; D possibly matches TRBD1 or TRBD2 (5 bases each). Looked up from germline, CDR1 is SGHAT and CDR2 is FQNNGV. The CDR3 has 14 residues. The CDR3 DNA reads as TGTGCCAGCAGGCAATCCGGGGCTGTCTACGAGCAGTGCTTC. Amino acid sequence: CASRQSGAVYEQCF. The variable domain in full, completed from reference TRBV11-2 and TRBJ2-7, reads EAGVAQSPRYKIIEKRQSVAFWCNPISGHATLYWYQQILGQGPKLLIQFQNNGVVDDSQLPKDRFSAERLKGVDSTLKIQPAKLEDSAVYLCASRQSGAVYEQCFGPGTRLTVT.

The rearrangement joins TRBV30 to TRBJ1-5, with TRBD1 matching over 8 bases. The CDR3 length is 15 residues. V shed 0 bases and J 1 base; nucleotides not matched to a gene: 2. Germline CDR1 reads GTSNPN; CDR2 reads SVGIG (reference sequence). The CDR3 reads CAWSVQGGSNQPQHF. The CDR3 nucleotides are TGTGCCTGGAGTGTACAGGGGGGGAGCAATCAGCCCCAGCATTTT.

This chain connects TRBV2 to TRBJ2-3; D unclear. The CDR3 is 16 amino acids. Germline CDR1 and CDR2: SNHLY and FYNNEI. V lost 3 bases and J 4 bases, leaving 17 bases between the germline ends. CDR3 in DNA: TGTGCCAGCAGTGATAATGGGATTGCCGGCTCAGATACGCAGTATTTT. Amino acid sequence: CASSDNGIAGSDTQYF.

The rearrangement links TRBV18 to TRBJ1-6, with D tentatively TRBD1 (6 bases). CDR1 and CDR2 (germline): KGHSH, LQKENI. The length of the CDR3 is 14 residues. Trimming stripped 3 bases from V and 5 bases from J, with 8 bases between. In nucleotides, the CDR3 is TGTGCCAGCTCACCCGGACAGAATAATTCACCCCTCCACTTT. This translates into CASSPGQNNSPLHF.

The J gene is TRBJ2-7, the V gene TRBV5-5; D not resolved. V was pared by 5 bases and J by 3 bases, with 12 bases between. Germline values: CDR1 SGHKS, CDR2 YYEKEE (reference sequence). The CDR3 extends over 13 amino acids. In nucleotides, the CDR3 is TGTGCCAGCAGTCAGGCGGCTAACTACGAGCAGTACTTC. Amino acid sequence: CASSQAANYEQYF. Variable domain in full (rest from reference TRBV5-5 and TRBJ2-7): DAGVTQSPTHLIKTRGQQVTLRCSPISGHKSVSWYQQVLGQGPQFIFQYYEKEERGRGNFPDRFSARQFPNYSSELNVNALLLGDSALYLCASSQAANYEQYFGPGTRLTVT.

Concerning this clonotype itself: A read error is likely, as this CDR3 ends without the conserved phenylalanine or tryptophan. The chain employs TRBV11-2 and TRBJ1-1, with D possibly being TRBD1 (6 bases). Germline V gene sequence: CDR1 SGHAT, CDR2 FQNNGV. CDR3 length equals 15 residues. The V end lost 2 bases, the J end lost 0 bases, and 10 bases lay between the germline ends. The CDR3 DNA reads as TGTGCCAGCAGCTTACCAGGACAGCTGAACACTGAAGCTTTCTCT. This gives the protein CASSLPGQLNTEAFS.

Note on this clonotype: The DNA is omitted, as the CDR3 cannot be located on it reliably, and the CDR3 follows TCRdb's listing. The chain links TRBV28 to TRBJ2-1; the D call of TRBD2 is as the table states it, not checked on the DNA. Germline V gene data show CDR1 as MDHEN and CDR2 as SYDVKM. The CDR3 spans 15 amino acids, including both terminal residues. CDR3: CASTSAADSYNEQFF.